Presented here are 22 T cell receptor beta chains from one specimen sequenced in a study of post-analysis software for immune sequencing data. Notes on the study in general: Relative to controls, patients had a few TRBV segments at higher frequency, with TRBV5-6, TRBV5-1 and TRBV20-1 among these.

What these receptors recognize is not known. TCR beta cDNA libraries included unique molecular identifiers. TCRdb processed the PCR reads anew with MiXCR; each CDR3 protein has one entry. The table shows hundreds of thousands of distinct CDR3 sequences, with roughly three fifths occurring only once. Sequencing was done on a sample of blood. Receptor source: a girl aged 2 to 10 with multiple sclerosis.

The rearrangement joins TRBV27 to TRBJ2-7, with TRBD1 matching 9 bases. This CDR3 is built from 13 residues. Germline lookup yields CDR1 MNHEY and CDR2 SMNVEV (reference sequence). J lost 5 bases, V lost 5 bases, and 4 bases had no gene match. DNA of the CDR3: TGTGCCAGCAGTATCGGACAGGGGAACGAGCAGTACTTC. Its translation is CASSIGQGNEQYF.

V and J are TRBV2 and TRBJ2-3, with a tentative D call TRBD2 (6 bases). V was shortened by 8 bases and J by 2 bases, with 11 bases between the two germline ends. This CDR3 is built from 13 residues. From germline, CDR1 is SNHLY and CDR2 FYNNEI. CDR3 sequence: CASPSADTDTQYF. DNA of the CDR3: TGTGCCAGCCCTAGCGCCGACACAGATACGCAGTATTTT.

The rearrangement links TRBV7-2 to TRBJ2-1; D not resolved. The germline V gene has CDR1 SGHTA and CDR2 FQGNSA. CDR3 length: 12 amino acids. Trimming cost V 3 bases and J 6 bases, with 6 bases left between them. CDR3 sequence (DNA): TGTGCCAGCAGCTTGTCCCTCAATGAGCAGTTCTTC. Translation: CASSLSLNEQFF.

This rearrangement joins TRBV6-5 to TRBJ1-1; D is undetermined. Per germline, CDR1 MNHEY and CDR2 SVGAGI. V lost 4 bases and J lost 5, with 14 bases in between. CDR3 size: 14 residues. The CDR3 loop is CASSLQSRGTEAFF. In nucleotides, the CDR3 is TGTGCCAGCAGTTTACAGAGCCGGGGAACTGAAGCTTTCTTT.

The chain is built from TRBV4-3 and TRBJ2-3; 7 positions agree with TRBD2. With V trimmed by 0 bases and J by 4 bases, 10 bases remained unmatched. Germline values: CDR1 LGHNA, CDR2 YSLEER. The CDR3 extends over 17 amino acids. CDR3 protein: CASSQDRLAAESDTQYF. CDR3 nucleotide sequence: TGCGCCAGCAGCCAAGATCGGCTAGCGGCTGAGTCAGATACGCAGTATTTT.

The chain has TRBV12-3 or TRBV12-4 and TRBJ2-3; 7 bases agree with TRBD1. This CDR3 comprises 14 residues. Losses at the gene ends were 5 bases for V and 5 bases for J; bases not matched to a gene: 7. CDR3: CASSPTGVIDTQYF. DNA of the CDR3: TGTGCCAGCAGTCCTACAGGGGTAATAGATACGCAGTATTTT.

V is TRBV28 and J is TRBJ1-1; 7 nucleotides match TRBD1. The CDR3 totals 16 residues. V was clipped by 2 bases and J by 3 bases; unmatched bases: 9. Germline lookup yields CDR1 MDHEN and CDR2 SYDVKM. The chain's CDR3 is CASSLPDRVGDTEAFF. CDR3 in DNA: TGTGCCAGCAGTTTACCTGACAGGGTCGGGGACACTGAAGCTTTCTTT.

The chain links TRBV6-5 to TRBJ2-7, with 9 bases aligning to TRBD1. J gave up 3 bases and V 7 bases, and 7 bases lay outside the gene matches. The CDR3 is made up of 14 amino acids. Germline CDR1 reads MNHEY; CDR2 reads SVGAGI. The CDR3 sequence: CASKLGQGDYEQYF. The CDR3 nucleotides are TGTGCCAGCAAACTGGGACAGGGAGACTACGAGCAGTACTTC.

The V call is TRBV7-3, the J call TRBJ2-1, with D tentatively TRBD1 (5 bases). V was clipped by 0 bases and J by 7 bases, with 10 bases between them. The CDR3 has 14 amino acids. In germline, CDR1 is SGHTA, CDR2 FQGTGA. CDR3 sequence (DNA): TGTGCCAGCAGCTTAACCCAGGGTGGAAATGAGCAGTTCTTC. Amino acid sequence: CASSLTQGGNEQFF.

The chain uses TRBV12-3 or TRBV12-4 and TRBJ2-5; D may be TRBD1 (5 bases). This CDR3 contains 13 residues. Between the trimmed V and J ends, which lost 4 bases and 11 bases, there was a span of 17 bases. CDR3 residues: CASSWGNYNEQYF. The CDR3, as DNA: TGTGCCAGCAGTTGGGGCAACTACAATGAGCAGTACTTC.

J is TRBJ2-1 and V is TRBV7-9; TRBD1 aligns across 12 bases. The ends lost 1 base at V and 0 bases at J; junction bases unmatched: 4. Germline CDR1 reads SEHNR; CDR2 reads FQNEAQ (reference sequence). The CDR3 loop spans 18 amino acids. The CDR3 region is CASSLVGTGGDSYNEQFF. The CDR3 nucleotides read TGTGCCAGCAGCTTAGTAGGGACAGGGGGCGACTCCTACAATGAGCAGTTCTTC.

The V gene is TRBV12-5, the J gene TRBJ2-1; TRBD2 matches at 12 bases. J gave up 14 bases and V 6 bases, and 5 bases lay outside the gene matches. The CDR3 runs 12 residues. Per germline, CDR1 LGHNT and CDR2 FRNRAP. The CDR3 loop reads CASGPTSGSKFF. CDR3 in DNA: TGTGCTAGTGGCCCGACTAGCGGGAGTAAGTTCTTC.

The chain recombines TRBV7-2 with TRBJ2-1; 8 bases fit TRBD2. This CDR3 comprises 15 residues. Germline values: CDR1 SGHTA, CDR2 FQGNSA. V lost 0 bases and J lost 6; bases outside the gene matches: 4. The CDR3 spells CASSLAAGTSNEQFF. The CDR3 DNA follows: TGTGCCAGCAGCTTAGCGGCCGGGACTAGCAATGAGCAGTTCTTC.

In DNA, the CDR3 is TGCGCCAGCAGCTGGAGGGGGGTGGCTAGCGGGGGCCAGAGCTCCTACAATGAGCAGTTCTTC. Protein product: CASSWRGVASGGQSSYNEQFF. The rearrangement links TRBV5-1 to TRBJ2-1; 10 bases match TRBD2. The trim removed 3 bases at V and 0 bases at J, leaving 18 bases unmatched. Looked up from germline, CDR1 is SGHRS and CDR2 is YFSETQ. The CDR3 extends over 21 amino acids.

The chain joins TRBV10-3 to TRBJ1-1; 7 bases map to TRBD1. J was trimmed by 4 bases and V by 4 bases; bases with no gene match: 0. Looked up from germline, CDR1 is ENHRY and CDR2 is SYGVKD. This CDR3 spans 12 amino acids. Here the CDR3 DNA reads TGTGCCATCAGTGGGGACAGCACTGAAGCTTTCTTT. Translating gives CAISGDSTEAFF.

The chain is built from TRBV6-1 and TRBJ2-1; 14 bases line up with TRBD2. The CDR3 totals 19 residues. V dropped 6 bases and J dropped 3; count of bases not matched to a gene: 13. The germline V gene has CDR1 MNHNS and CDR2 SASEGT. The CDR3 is CASSARGLAGGLGYNEQFF. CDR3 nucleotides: TGTGCCAGCAGCGCCCGCGGACTAGCGGGAGGTCTAGGCTACAATGAGCAGTTCTTC.

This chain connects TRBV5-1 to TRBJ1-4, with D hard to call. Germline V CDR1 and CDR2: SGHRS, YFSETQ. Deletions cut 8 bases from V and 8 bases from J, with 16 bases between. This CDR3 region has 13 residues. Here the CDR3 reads CASHQGSEEKLFF. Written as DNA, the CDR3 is TGCGCCAGTCACCAAGGGTCGGAGGAAAAACTGTTTTTT.

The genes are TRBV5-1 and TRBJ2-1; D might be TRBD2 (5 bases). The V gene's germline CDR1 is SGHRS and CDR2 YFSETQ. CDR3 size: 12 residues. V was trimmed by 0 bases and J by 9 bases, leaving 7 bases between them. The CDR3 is CASSLASSEQFF. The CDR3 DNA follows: TGCGCCAGCAGCTTGGCTAGCAGTGAGCAGTTCTTC.

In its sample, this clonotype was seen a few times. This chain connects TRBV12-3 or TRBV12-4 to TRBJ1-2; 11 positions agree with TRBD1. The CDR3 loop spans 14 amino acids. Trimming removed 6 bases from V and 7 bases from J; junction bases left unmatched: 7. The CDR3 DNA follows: TGTGCCAGCAGACCGGGACAGGGGGGAATTGGCTACACCTTC. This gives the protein CASRPGQGGIGYTF.

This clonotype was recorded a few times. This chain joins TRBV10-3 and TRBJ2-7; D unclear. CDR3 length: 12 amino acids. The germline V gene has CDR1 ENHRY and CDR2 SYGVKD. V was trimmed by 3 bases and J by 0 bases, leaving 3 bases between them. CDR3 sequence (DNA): TGTGCCATCAGTGAAACCTCCTACGAGCAGTACTTC. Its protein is CAISETSYEQYF.

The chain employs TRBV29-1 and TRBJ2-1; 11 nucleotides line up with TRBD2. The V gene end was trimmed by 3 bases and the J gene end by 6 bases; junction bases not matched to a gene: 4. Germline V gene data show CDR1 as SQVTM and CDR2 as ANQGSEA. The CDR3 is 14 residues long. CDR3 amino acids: CSVERLAGGNEQFF. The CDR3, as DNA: TGCAGCGTTGAGAGGCTAGCGGGAGGCAATGAGCAGTTCTTC.

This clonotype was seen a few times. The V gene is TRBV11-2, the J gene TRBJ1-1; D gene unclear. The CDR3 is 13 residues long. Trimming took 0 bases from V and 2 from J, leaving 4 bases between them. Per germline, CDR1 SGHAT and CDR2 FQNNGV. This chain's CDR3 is CASSLDVNTEAFF. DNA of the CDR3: TGTGCCAGCAGCTTAGATGTCAACACTGAAGCTTTCTTT.